The TCR beta chain under discussion was sequenced for a study of blood T cell repertoires in COVID-19 (dated by TCRdb to the early 2020s). Notes on the research overall: The collaborator samples originated in the United States, Italy and Spain and spanned the acute and convalescent phases of COVID-19. Sample metadata almost always included a de-identified subject ID, COVID-19 status, age in years and sex. The material from the prospective study consisted of cDNA or gDNA derived from T cells, B-cell-depleted T cells, or PBMCs. Where available, HLA class I and class II types were obtained from metadata supplied by the sample provider rather than from assay-based typing. The samples were drawn from two sources: the first 160 participants of the ongoing ImmuneRACE study, and over 950 subjects contributed by 6 global collaborators. Deeply sampled blood TCRbeta repertoires from subjects exposed to, actively infected with, or recovered from COVID-19 were included in the dataset. The repertoires were released in a freely available public database intended as a resource for research on the immune response to SARS-CoV-2. Study-wide conclusions, independent of this receptor: How much clinical and demographic metadata was included differed by source and by participant, and the metadata was provided uncurated.

CDR1 and CDR2, per the germline V gene, are SGHAT and FQNNGV. The junction shows trimming of 5 bases on V and 5 bases on J, and the gene matches do not reach 4 bases of it. Spanning cysteine to phenylalanine, the CDR3 consists of 14 amino acids. Just the 42-base CDR3 DNA is kept, in frame starting at base 1. Details on this clone: Its antigen has not been determined. Base qualities are missing; no much larger clone stands one base away.

In the prospective study, participants were roughly 18 to 90 years old, resided in about 25 geographic areas of the United States, and were enrolled through a virtual design. In the prospective study, participants were assigned to cohorts based on the clinical history participants reported in a screening survey and a study questionnaire. ImmuneRACE Cohort 3 recovered participants were defined by two consecutive negative NP/OP PCR tests, healthcare professional clearance, or symptom resolution. In the prospective study, mobile phlebotomists collected whole blood, serum and a nasopharyngeal or oropharyngeal swab from each participant. Additional blood draws and questionnaires over a roughly two-month period could optionally be provided by prospective study participants. Prospective study blood samples were shipped either frozen or at room temperature before DNA extraction. TCRbeta CDR3 regions were amplified from genomic DNA by means of the immunoSEQ Assay, a bias-controlled multiplex PCR. The original pipeline was this. The number of nucleated cells in each sample was estimated from the amplification of reference gene primers within the assay. To quantify the absolute abundance of each unique TCRbeta CDR3 rearrangement, sequence reads were collapsed and filtered. Productive Simpson clonality was computed per sample as the square root of Simpson's diversity index over productive rearrangements. TCRdb stores this immuneACCESS table with in-frame sequences only. Part of the clones is absent; in the studies checked, under half of the shortfall reflects unresolved V genes, and no reason is known for the rest. V and J calls and clone size are as listed in that table; D and trimming were resolved from the DNA. This sample holds 150,000 to 200,000 clones; about 90% were observed only once. Jointly, the top ten make up roughly 7% of the sample.

This clonotype was sampled from a woman between 45 and 65 years old who had recovered from COVID-19. The sample was PBMCs or T cells enriched from blood (not recorded which). This chain joins TRBV11-2 to TRBJ1-1, with 11 middle bases fitting TRBD1. The CDR3 region: CASSMGQGVTEAFF. The sequenced DNA: TGTGCCAGCAGCATGGGACAGGGGGTGACTGAAGCTTTCTTT.